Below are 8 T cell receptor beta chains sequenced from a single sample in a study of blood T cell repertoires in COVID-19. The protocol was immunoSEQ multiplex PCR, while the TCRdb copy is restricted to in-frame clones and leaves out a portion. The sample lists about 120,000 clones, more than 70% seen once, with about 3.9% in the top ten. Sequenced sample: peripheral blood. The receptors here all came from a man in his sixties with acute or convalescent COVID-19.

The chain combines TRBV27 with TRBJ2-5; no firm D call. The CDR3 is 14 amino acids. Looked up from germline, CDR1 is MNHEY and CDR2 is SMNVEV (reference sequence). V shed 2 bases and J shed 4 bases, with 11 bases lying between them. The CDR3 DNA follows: TGTGCCAGCAGTTTAGGCACAACCTCAGAGACCCAGTACTTC. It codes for CASSLGTTSETQYF.

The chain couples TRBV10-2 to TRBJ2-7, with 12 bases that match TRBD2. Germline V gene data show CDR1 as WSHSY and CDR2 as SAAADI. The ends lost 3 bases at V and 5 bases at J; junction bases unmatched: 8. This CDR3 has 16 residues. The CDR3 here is CASSDPTSGRQHEQYF. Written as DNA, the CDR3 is TGCGCCAGCAGTGACCCTACTAGCGGGAGGCAACACGAGCAGTACTTC.

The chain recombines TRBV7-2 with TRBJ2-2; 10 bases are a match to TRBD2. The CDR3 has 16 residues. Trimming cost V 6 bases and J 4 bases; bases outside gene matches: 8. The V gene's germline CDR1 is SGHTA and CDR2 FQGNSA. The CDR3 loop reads CASRAGGRSITGELFF. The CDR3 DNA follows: TGTGCCAGCAGAGCGGGAGGGCGATCAATCACCGGGGAGCTGTTTTTT.

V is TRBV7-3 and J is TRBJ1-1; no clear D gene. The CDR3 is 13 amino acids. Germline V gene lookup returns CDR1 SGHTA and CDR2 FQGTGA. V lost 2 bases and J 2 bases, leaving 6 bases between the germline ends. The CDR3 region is CASSLQLNTEAFF. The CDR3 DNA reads TGTGCCAGCAGCTTACAACTTAACACTGAAGCTTTCTTT.

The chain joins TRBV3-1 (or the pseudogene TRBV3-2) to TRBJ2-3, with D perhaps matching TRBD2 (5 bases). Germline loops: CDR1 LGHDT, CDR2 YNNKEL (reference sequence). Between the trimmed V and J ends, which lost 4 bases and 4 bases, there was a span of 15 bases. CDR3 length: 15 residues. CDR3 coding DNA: TGTGCCAGCAGCCCCCAGGCGGGTGGAGCAGATACGCAGTATTTT. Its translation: CASSPQAGGADTQYF.

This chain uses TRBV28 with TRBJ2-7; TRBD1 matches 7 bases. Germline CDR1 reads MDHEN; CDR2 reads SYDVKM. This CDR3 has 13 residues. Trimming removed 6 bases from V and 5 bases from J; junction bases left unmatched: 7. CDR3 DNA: TGTGCCAGCAGAGGGGGCGCCCCGAACGAGCAGTACTTC. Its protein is CASRGGAPNEQYF.

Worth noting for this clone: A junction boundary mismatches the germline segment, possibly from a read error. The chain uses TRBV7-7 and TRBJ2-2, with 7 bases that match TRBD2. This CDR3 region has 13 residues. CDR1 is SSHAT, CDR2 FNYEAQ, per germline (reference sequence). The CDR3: CASSTTSVGELFF. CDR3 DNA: TGTGCTAGCAGTACCACTAGCGTCGGGGAGCTGTTTTTT.

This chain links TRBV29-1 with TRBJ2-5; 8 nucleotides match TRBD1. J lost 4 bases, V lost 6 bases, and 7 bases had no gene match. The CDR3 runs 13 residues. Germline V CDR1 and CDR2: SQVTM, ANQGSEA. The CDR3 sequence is CSVVGQGGETQYF. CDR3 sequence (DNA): TGCAGCGTCGTTGGACAGGGTGGAGAGACCCAGTACTTC.